A single sample is the source of the 21 T cell receptor beta chains below, sequenced in a study of spatial heterogeneity in lung cancer. TCRdb ran MiXCR on the 5' RACE reads and lists one entry per CDR3 protein. The data show about 52,000 distinct CDR3 sequences, around 6.7% seen once. The sample's time point: blood at routine non-recurrence follow-up after resection. Sequencing of whole RNA from tumor, nontumor lung or frozen PBMC involved no sorting. The specimen was PBMCs, collected at follow-up. These receptors originate from a female donor with early-stage non-small cell lung cancer.

This clonotype has more than one count but fewer than ten. The chain has TRBV20-1 and TRBJ2-3; no firm D call. The CDR3 has 13 amino acids. Trimming removed 8 bases at V and 1 base at J, with 13 bases between. Germline CDR1 and CDR2: DFQATT and SNEGSKA (reference sequence). CDR3 in DNA: TGCAGTCCTCTCGGGCACCGCACAGATACGCAGTATTTT. Encoded protein: CSPLGHRTDTQYF.

This chain connects TRBV7-8 to TRBJ1-1; a weak D match, TRBD1 (6 bases). Trimming took off 0 bases at V and 1 base at J, with 12 bases between the two ends. The CDR3 runs to 16 residues. Per germline, CDR1 SGHVS and CDR2 FQNEAQ. The CDR3 DNA is TGTGCCAGCAGCTTAGCTGAAGGGGGAGGGAACACTGAAGCTTTCTTT. Protein sequence: CASSLAEGGGNTEAFF.

This clonotype was observed many times. This chain uses TRBV11-2 with TRBJ2-4, with D possibly matching TRBD1 (5 bases). Germline V gene sequence: CDR1 SGHAT, CDR2 FQNNGV. This CDR3 region has 15 residues. The ends were cut back, 0 bases at V and 8 bases at J, with 14 bases in the middle. CDR3 in DNA: TGTGCCAGCAGCTTAGAGGGCAGCCTAGGGGACATTCAGTACTTC. Amino acids: CASSLEGSLGDIQYF. The whole variable domain, remainder taken from reference TRBV11-2 and TRBJ2-4, is EAGVAQSPRYKIIEKRQSVAFWCNPISGHATLYWYQQILGQGPKLLIQFQNNGVVDDSQLPKDRFSAERLKGVDSTLKIQPAKLEDSAVYLCASSLEGSLGDIQYFGAGTRLSVL.

This rearrangement joins TRBV12-3 or TRBV12-4 to TRBJ2-3; D call uncertain. The CDR3 consists of 11 residues. Trimming removed 7 bases from V and 6 bases from J, with 8 bases in between. CDR3 loop: CASTLRDTQYF. CDR3 in DNA: TGTGCCAGCACCCTCAGGGATACGCAGTATTTT.

This clonotype has ten or more counts. This rearrangement joins TRBV2 to TRBJ2-1; 8 bases agree with TRBD1. Germline-derived CDR1 and CDR2 are SNHLY and FYNNEI. This CDR3 has 13 amino acids. V shed 6 bases, J shed 5 bases, and the junction held 3 bases outside the gene matches. CDR3 sequence: CASSADRDNEQFF. As DNA, the CDR3 is TGTGCCAGCAGCGCGGACAGGGACAATGAGCAGTTCTTC. The variable domain in full, with the rest retrieved from reference TRBV2 and TRBJ2-1, is EPEVTQTPSHQVTQMGQEVILRCVPISNHLYFYWYRQILGQKVEFLVSFYNNEISEKSEIFDDQFSVERPDGSNFTLKIRSTKLEDSAMYFCASSADRDNEQFFGPGTRLTVL.

The chain is built from TRBV6-2 or TRBV6-3 and TRBJ2-1, with 9 bases lining up with TRBD1. This CDR3 is built from 15 residues. The germline CDR1 and CDR2 sequences are MNHEY and SVGEGT. J gave up 3 bases and V 4 bases, and 4 bases lay outside the gene matches. CDR3 region: CASSSQGANYNEQFF. As DNA, the CDR3 is TGTGCCAGCAGTTCACAGGGGGCTAACTACAATGAGCAGTTCTTC.

This clonotype was found many times. The rearrangement joins TRBV11-2 to TRBJ2-3; D is possibly TRBD1 (5 bases). Per germline, CDR1 SGHAT and CDR2 FQNNGV. The CDR3 runs 12 residues. Trimming removed 5 bases from V and 5 bases from J, with 8 bases in between. The CDR3: CASSTQGDTQYF. For the CDR3, the DNA is TGTGCCAGCAGCACGCAGGGAGATACGCAGTATTTT.

This clonotype showed up many times. The gene calls are TRBV15 and TRBJ1-5, with TRBD1 matching over 7 bases. V lost 4 bases to trimming and J lost 6 bases; unmatched junction nucleotides: 9. CDR1 is LNHNV, CDR2 YYDKDF, per germline (reference sequence). The CDR3 covers 15 residues. In DNA form, the CDR3 reads TGTGCCACCAGCACCTTAAGACAGGGAGGTCAGCCCCAGCATTTT. Amino acids: CATSTLRQGGQPQHF.

The chain uses TRBV19 and TRBJ1-3; D remains unclear. Germline V gene sequence: CDR1 LNHDA, CDR2 SQIVND (reference sequence). The CDR3 is 14 amino acids. The V end was cut by 10 bases, the J end by 0 bases, with 13 bases between. This CDR3 is CATEPDYSGNTIYF. The CDR3 DNA sequence: TGTGCCACCGAACCCGATTACTCTGGAAACACCATATATTTT.

This clonotype was detected a few times. The chain links TRBV7-2 to TRBJ1-3; 7 bases are shared with TRBD1. The CDR3 length is 17 residues. Trimming at V came to 0 bases and at J to 4 bases, leaving 9 bases not matched to a gene. The germline V gene has CDR1 SGHTA and CDR2 FQGNSA. In DNA form, the CDR3 reads TGTGCCAGCAGCTTAGCTACCTACAGGGGAGGAGGAAACACCATATATTTT. Translation gives CASSLATYRGGGNTIYF.

This clonotype was counted ten times or more. The V call is TRBV4-1, the J call TRBJ2-3; tentative D call: TRBD2 (6 bases). The CDR3 contains 16 residues. Trimming took 4 bases from V and 0 from J, leaving 14 bases between them. The V gene's germline CDR1 is MGHRA and CDR2 YSYEKL. The CDR3 DNA follows: TGCGCCAGCAGCCTCATCGGGGGACCTAGCACAGATACGCAGTATTTT. Translating gives CASSLIGGPSTDTQYF.

This rearrangement joins TRBV19 to TRBJ1-5; D unresolved. Trimming cost V 3 bases and J 5 bases, with 8 bases left between them. Germline V CDR1 and CDR2: LNHDA, SQIVND (reference sequence). The CDR3 has 13 residues. The CDR3 bases are TGTGCCAGTAGTATTTGGGCGGATCAGCCCCAGCATTTT. Protein product: CASSIWADQPQHF.

This clonotype was seen a handful of times. The chain employs TRBV2 and TRBJ2-3; a possible D gene is TRBD2 (6 bases). The CDR3 has 18 amino acids. CDR1 is SNHLY and CDR2 is FYNNEI in the germline V gene. Trimming pared 1 base from V and 4 bases from J, leaving 21 bases between. The CDR3 sequence: CASSEGLWTLGGPDTQYF. The CDR3, as DNA: TGTGCCAGCAGTGAAGGACTTTGGACGCTCGGAGGGCCAGATACGCAGTATTTT.

V is TRBV20-1 and J is TRBJ1-1; D remains unclear. Germline V gene data show CDR1 as DFQATT and CDR2 as SNEGSKA (reference sequence). Trimming stripped 3 bases from V and 0 bases from J, with 8 bases between. CDR3 size: 13 residues. CDR3: CSARALLNTEAFF. The CDR3 coding sequence is TGCAGTGCTAGGGCCCTACTGAACACTGAAGCTTTCTTT.

The chain carries TRBV18 and TRBJ1-2; D uncertain. This CDR3 has 13 residues. Trimming stripped 10 bases from V and 4 bases from J, with 16 bases between. CDR1 and CDR2 (germline): KGHSH, LQKENI. The CDR3 DNA reads as TGTGCCACTTCAGGCTCGGGAATCTATGGCTACACCTTC. Amino acids: CATSGSGIYGYTF.

This clonotype was observed many times. This rearrangement joins TRBV28 to TRBJ2-1; 7 bases align to TRBD1. The CDR3 covers 14 residues. Losses at the gene ends were 6 bases for V and 8 bases for J; bases not matched to a gene: 10. Germline CDR1 reads MDHEN; CDR2 reads SYDVKM. In DNA form, the CDR3 reads TGTGCCAGCAGGGGGACAGCGCCTACTCATGAGCAGTTCTTC. Protein sequence: CASRGTAPTHEQFF.

This clonotype was detected only a few times. The V gene is TRBV3-1, the J gene TRBJ1-1; D not certain. With 3 bases removed from V and 8 bases from J, the gap between germline ends came to 16 bases. This CDR3 comprises 14 residues. The germline V gene encodes CDR1 LGHDT and CDR2 YNNKEL (reference sequence). The CDR3 loop is CASSQQGLFREAFF. The CDR3 nucleotides are TGTGCCAGCAGCCAGCAAGGATTATTTCGAGAAGCTTTCTTT.

This clonotype was picked up many times. The V and J genes are TRBV20-1 and TRBJ2-2, with 12 nucleotides matching TRBD2. The CDR3 is made up of 17 amino acids. Germline V gives CDR1 DFQATT, CDR2 SNEGSKA (reference sequence). V lost 0 bases to trimming and J lost 8 bases; unmatched junction nucleotides: 10. DNA for the CDR3: TGCAGTGCTAGAGATCCCTCTAGCGGGGGGGCGTCTGGGGAGCTGTTTTTT. Its protein is CSARDPSSGGASGELFF.

There are many counts of this clonotype. V gene TRBV5-4 combines with J gene TRBJ2-3; D uncertain. The CDR3 length is 16 residues. V shed 4 bases and J shed 0 bases, with 15 bases lying between them. Germline CDR1 is SGHNT and CDR2 is YYREEE (reference sequence). As DNA, the CDR3 is TGTGCCAGCAGCCCCGCCTGGGTTTCTAGCACAGATACGCAGTATTTT. Protein sequence: CASSPAWVSSTDTQYF. The whole variable domain, remainder taken from reference TRBV5-4 and TRBJ2-3, is ETGVTQSPTHLIKTRGQQVTLRCSSQSGHNTVSWYQQALGQGPQFIFQYYREEENGRGNFPPRFSGLQFPNYSSELNVNALELDDSALYLCASSPAWVSSTDTQYFGPGTRLTVL.

This chain connects TRBV27 to TRBJ2-4, with 7 bases identical to TRBD1. Looked up from germline, CDR1 is MNHEY and CDR2 is SMNVEV (reference sequence). This CDR3 contains 15 residues. For the CDR3, the DNA is TGTGGCCAGAGGGATACACAGGGGGCCAAAAACATTCAGTACTTC. Translation: CGQRDTQGAKNIQYF.

In its sample, this clonotype was seen a few times. The chain combines TRBV3-1 with TRBJ2-2; no firm D call. The length of the CDR3 is 14 residues. Between the trimmed V and J ends, which lost 2 bases and 5 bases, there was a span of 9 bases. The germline gives CDR1 LGHDT, CDR2 YNNKEL (reference sequence). CDR3 DNA sequence: TGTGCCAGCAGCCAAATGGAGTTTACCGGGGAGCTGTTTTTT. Translated: CASSQMEFTGELFF.